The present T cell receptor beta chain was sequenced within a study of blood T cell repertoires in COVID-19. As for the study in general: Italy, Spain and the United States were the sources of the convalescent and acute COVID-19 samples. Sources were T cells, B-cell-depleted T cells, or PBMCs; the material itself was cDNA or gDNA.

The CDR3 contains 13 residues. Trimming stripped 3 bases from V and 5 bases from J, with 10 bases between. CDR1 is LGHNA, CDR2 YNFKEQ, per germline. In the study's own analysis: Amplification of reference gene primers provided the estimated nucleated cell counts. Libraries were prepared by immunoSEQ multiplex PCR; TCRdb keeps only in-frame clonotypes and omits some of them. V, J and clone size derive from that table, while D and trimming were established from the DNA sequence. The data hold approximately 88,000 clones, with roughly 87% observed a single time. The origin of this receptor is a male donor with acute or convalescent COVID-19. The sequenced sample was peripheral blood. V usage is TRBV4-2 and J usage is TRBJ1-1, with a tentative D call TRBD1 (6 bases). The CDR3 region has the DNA TGTGCCAGCAGCCACCCGCAGGGGACTGAAGCTTTCTTT. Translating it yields CASSHPQGTEAFF.